This T cell receptor beta chain was obtained from a study of OX40 agonist ivuxolimab in advanced cancers. For the study in its entirety: Ivuxolimab was an agonistic, fully human IgG2 monoclonal antibody directed against OX40 (CD134), a costimulatory receptor. Intravenous ivuxolimab was administered to patients every 2 weeks at six dose levels: 0.01, 0.1, 0.3, 1.5, 3 and 10 mg/kg. Peripheral TCRbeta sequencing was intended to test whether TCR sequence diversity was altered and clonal T-cell expansion was caused by ivuxolimab. Prior anti-PD-1, anti-PD-L1 or anti-CTLA-4 therapy was permitted, and 35% to 40% of dose-escalation patients had received checkpoint inhibitors. Among the approximately 50 dose-escalation patients, some 20 had hepatocellular carcinoma, about 15 melanoma, 9 renal cell carcinoma and 9 head and neck cancer. In the dose-escalation cohort, 82.7% of patients were male, and the mean age was about 55 years, with a range of roughly 20 to 80. Partial responses occurred in three dose-escalation patients, of whom one had hepatocellular carcinoma and two had cutaneous melanoma. The paper reports the monotherapy dose-escalation portion (N = 52 patients) of the phase I ivuxolimab trial.

Beyond this particular receptor, the publication reports: In the 0.1-3.0 mg/kg groups, partial responders had among the lowest normalized peripheral clonal expansion, particularly in CD8+ T cells. The antigen specificity of the peripheral T cells that underwent clonal expansion was not determined. Low levels of normalized T-cell clonal expansion were also seen in some patients who did not respond. After ivuxolimab, CD8+ T cells had more expanded clones than CD4+ T cells on average. At doses of 0.1 to 3.0 mg/kg, clonal expansion of both CD4+ and CD8+ T cells in blood was seen between baseline and week 6.

About this clone: Its specific antigen is unknown. Per-base quality was not reported, and no clone a single base away is much larger than it.

The junction shows trimming of 3 bases on V and 9 bases on J, plus 15 bases between the germline ends. Sequences SGHAT (CDR1) and FQDESV (CDR2) are obtained from the germline V gene (reference sequence). The CDR3, from cysteine to phenylalanine, totals 14 residues. Only the CDR3 portion is preserved as DNA: 42 bases, with reading frame beginning at the first base. Genomic DNA was isolated from the sorted cells so that the TCRbeta CDR3 region could be sequenced. The immunoSEQ Assay was used to sequence the TCRbeta CDR3 regions. As stored in TCRdb, this immuneACCESS dataset retains in-frame rearrangements with V and J assigned. A fraction of the clones does not appear; measured against another copy, unresolved V genes explain less than half of the discrepancy, and the remainder lacks a known reason. Recorded for this sample are around 73,000 clones; 80% to 90% of them occurred a single time. The biggest ten clones account for under 0.65% of the sample.

Patients with a history of autoimmune disease or receiving systemic immunosuppression were excluded from the trial. Peripheral blood for TCR sequencing was collected from all dose cohorts at baseline, on cycle 4 day 1, and on cycle 7 day 1. The samples were taken from a phase I, first-in-human, multicenter, open-label dose-escalation trial of ivuxolimab. Adults with locally advanced or metastatic melanoma, renal cell, hepatocellular, or head and neck squamous cell carcinoma were enrolled in the trial. Before TCR sequencing, CD4+ T cells and CD8+ T cells from peripheral blood were sorted into separate populations.

The sequence is built from TRBV11-1 and TRBJ2-1; the D gene is possibly TRBD1 or TRBD2, each agreeing over 6 bases. Sequenced material: CD4+ or CD8+ T cells sorted from blood, taken in a trial of the OX40 agonist ivuxolimab. The receptor's source is an adult with an advanced solid tumor such as melanoma, head and neck, liver or kidney cancer. The CDR3 protein sequence reads: CASSFSQQGGEQFF. The DNA reads TGTGCCAGCAGCTTTAGCCAACAGGGAGGTGAGCAGTTCTTC.